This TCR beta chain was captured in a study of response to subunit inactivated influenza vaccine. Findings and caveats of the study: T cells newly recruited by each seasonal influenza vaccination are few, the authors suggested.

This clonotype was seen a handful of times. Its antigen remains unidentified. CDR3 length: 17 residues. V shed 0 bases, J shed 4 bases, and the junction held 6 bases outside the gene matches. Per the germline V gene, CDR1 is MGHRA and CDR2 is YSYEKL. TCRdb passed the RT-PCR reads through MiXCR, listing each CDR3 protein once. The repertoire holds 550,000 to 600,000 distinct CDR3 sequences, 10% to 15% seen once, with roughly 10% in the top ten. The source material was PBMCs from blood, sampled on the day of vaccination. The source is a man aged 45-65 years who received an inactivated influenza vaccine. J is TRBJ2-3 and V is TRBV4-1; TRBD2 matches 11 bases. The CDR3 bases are TGCGCCAGCAGCCAAGAGAGCCTTAGCGGGGGGGCAGATACGCAGTATTTT. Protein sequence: CASSQESLSGGADTQYF.